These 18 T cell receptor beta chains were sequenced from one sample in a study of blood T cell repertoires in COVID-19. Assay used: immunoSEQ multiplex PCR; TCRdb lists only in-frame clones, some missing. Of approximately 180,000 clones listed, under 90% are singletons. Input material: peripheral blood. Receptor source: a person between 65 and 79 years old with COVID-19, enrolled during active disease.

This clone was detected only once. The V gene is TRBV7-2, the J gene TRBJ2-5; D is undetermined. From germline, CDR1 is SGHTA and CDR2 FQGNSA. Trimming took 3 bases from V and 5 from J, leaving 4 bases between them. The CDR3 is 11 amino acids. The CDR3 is CASSFQETQYF. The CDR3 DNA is TGTGCCAGCAGCTTCCAGGAGACCCAGTACTTC.

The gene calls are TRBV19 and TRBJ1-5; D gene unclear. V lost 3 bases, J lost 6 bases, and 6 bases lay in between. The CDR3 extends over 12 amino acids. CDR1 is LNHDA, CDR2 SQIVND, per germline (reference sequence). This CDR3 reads CASSMASQPQHF. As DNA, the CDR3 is TGTGCCAGTAGTATGGCAAGTCAGCCCCAGCATTTT.

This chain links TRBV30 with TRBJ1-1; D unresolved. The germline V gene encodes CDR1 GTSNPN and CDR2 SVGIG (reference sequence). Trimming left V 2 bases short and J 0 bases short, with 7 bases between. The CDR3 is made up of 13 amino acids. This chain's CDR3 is CAWSFRVNTEAFF. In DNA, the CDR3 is TGTGCCTGGAGTTTTCGGGTGAACACTGAAGCTTTCTTT. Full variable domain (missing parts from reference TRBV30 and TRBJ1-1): SQTIHQWPATLVQPVGSPLSLECTVEGTSNPNLYWYRQAAGRGLQLLFYSVGIGQISSEVPQNLSASRPQDRQFILSSKKLLLSDSGFYLCAWSFRVNTEAFFGQGTRLTVV.

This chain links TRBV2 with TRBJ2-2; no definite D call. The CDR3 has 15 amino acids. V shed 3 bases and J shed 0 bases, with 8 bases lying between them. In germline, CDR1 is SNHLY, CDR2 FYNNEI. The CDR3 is CASSDYRANTGELFF. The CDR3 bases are TGTGCCAGCAGTGACTACAGAGCGAACACCGGGGAGCTGTTTTTT.

As DNA, the CDR3 is TGTGCCAGCAGCCGGACAAGTAGTGAAAAACTGTTTTTT. This gives the protein CASSRTSSEKLFF. This chain connects TRBV6-2 or TRBV6-3 to TRBJ1-4, with a weak D call TRBD1 (5 bases). Deletions cut 6 bases from V and 7 bases from J, with 12 bases between. This CDR3 comprises 13 residues. CDR1 MNHEY and CDR2 SVGEGT come from the germline V gene.

CDR3 protein: CASSMGQGLDTQYF. CDR3 DNA sequence: TGTGCCAGTAGTATGGGACAGGGGTTAGATACGCAGTATTTT. The chain couples TRBV19 to TRBJ2-3, with TRBD1 matching 10 bases. The junction had 2 bases not matched to a gene; V was cut back by 3 bases and J by 5 bases. Looked up from germline, CDR1 is LNHDA and CDR2 is SQIVND (reference sequence). CDR3 length equals 14 residues.

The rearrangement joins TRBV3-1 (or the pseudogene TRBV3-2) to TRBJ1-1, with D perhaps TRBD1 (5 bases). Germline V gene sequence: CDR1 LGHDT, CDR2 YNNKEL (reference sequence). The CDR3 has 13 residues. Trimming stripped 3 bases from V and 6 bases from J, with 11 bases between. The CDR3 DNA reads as TGTGCCAGCAGCCAGTATCAGGGCTCTGAAGCTTTCTTT. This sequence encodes CASSQYQGSEAFF.

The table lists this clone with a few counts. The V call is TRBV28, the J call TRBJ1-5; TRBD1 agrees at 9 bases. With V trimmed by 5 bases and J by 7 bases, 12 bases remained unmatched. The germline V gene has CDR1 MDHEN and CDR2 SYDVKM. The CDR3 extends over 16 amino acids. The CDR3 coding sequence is TGTGCCAGCAGTGCACAGACAGGGGGGGGAAGGCAGCCCCAGCATTTT. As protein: CASSAQTGGGRQPQHF.

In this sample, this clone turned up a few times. Here the CDR3 DNA reads TGTGCCAGCAGTTTAGGCGGCGGGAGCTCTGGGGCCAACGTCCTGACTTTC. Its translation: CASSLGGGSSGANVLTF. V and J are TRBV28 and TRBJ2-6, with 7 bases fitting TRBD2. The CDR3 is made up of 17 amino acids. V trimming: 2 bases; J trimming: 0 bases; junction bases outside the gene matches: 4. CDR1 is MDHEN and CDR2 is SYDVKM in the germline V gene.

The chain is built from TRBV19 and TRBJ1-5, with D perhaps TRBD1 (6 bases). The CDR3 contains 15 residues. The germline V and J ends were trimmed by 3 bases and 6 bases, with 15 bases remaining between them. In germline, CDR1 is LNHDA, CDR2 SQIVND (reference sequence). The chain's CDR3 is CASSMQQGTAQPQHF. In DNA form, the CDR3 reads TGTGCCAGTAGTATGCAACAGGGCACCGCTCAGCCCCAGCATTTT. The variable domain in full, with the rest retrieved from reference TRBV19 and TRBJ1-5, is DGGITQSPKYLFRKEGQNVTLSCEQNLNHDAMYWYRQDPGQGLRLIYYSQIVNDFQKGDIAEGYSVSREKKESFPLTVTSAQKNPTAFYLCASSMQQGTAQPQHFGDGTRLSIL.

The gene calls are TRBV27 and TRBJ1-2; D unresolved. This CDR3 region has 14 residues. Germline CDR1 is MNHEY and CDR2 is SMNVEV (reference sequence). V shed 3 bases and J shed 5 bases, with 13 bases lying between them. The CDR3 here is CASSFSGSLYGYTF. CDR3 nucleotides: TGTGCCAGCAGTTTTTCGGGTTCCTTGTATGGCTACACCTTC.

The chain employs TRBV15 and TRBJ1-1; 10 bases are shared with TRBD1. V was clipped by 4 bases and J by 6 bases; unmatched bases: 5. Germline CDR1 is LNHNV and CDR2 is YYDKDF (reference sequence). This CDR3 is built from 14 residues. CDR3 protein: CATSKGQGIAEAFF. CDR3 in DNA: TGTGCCACCAGCAAGGGACAGGGGATCGCTGAAGCTTTCTTT. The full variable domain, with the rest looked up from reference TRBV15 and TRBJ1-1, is DAMVIQNPRYQVTQFGKPVTLSCSQTLNHNVMYWYQQKSSQAPKLLFHYYDKDFNNEADTPDNFQSRRPNTSFCFLDIRSPGLGDTAMYLCATSKGQGIAEAFFGQGTRLTVV.

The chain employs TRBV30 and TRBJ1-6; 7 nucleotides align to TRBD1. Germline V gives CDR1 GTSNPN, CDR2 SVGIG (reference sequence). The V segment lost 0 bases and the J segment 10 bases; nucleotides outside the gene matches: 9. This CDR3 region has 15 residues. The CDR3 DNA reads TGTGCCTGGAGTGTCGGGTCCAGGGGGAGCTCACCCCTCCACTTT. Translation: CAWSVGSRGSSPLHF. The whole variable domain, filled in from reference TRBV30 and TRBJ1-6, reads SQTIHQWPATLVQPVGSPLSLECTVEGTSNPNLYWYRQAAGRGLQLLFYSVGIGQISSEVPQNLSASRPQDRQFILSSKKLLLSDSGFYLCAWSVGSRGSSPLHFGNGTRLTVT.

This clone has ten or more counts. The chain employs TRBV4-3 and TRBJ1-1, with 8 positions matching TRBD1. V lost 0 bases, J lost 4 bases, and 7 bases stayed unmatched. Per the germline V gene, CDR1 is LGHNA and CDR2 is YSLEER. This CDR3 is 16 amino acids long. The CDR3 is CASSQDLGTGGTEAFF. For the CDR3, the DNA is TGCGCCAGCAGCCAAGATTTGGGGACAGGCGGCACTGAAGCTTTCTTT.

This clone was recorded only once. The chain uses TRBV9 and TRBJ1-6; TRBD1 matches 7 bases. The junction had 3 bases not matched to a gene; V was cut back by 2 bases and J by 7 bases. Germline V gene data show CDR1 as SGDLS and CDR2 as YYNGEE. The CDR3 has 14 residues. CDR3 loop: CASSVGQDNSPLHF. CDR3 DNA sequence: TGTGCCAGCAGCGTCGGACAGGACAATTCACCCCTCCACTTT. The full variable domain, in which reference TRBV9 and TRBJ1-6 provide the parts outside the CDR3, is DSGVTQTPKHLITATGQRVTLRCSPRSGDLSVYWYQQSLDQGLQFLIQYYNGEERAKGNILERFSAQQFPDLHSELNLSSLELGDSALYFCASSVGQDNSPLHFGNGTRLTVT.

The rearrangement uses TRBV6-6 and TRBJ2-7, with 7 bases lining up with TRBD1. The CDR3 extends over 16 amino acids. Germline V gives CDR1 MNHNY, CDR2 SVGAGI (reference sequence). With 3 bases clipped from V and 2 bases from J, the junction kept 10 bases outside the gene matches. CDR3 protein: CASSYGGGTATYEQYF. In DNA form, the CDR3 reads TGTGCCAGCAGTTATGGGGGTGGGACAGCCACCTACGAGCAGTACTTC.

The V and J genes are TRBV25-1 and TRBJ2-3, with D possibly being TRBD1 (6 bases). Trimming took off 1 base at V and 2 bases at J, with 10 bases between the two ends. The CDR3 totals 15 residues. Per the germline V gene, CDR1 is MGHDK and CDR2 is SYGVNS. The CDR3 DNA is TGTGCCAGCAGTGAATGGGCAGGGGACACAGATACGCAGTATTTT. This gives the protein CASSEWAGDTDTQYF.

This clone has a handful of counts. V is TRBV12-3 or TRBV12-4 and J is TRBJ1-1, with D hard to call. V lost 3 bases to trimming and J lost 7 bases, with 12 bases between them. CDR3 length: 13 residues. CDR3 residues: CASSFRLFGEAFF. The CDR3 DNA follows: TGTGCCAGCAGTTTTCGACTATTCGGTGAAGCTTTCTTT.